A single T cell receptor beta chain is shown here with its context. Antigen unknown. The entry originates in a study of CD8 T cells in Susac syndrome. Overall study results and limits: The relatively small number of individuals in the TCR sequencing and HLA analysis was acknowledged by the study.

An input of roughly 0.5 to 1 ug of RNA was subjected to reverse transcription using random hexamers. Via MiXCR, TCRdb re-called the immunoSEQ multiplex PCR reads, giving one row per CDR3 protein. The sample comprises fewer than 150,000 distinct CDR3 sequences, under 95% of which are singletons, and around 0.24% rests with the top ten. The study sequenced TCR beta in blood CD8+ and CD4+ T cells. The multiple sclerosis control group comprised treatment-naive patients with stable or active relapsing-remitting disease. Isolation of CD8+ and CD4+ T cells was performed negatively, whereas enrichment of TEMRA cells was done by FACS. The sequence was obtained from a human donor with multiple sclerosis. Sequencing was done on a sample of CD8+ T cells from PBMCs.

Here the CDR3 DNA reads TGTGCCAGCACCCGAAGCCTCGGGCTAGCGGACAATGAGCAGTTCTTC. This sequence encodes CASTRSLGLADNEQFF. The V call is TRBV3-1, the J call TRBJ2-1, with 7 bases identical to TRBD2. With 7 bases clipped from V and 5 bases from J, the junction kept 14 bases outside the gene matches. CDR3 length: 16 residues. CDR1 LGHDT and CDR2 YNNKEL come from the germline V gene (reference sequence).